This record concerns one TCR beta chain sequence. The sample belongs to a study of T cells in narcolepsy. The CDR3 loop spans 14 amino acids. Germline V gene lookup returns CDR1 MNHEY and CDR2 SMNVEV (reference sequence). Only in-frame clones appear in the TCRdb table, and some are missing; sequencing was by immunoSEQ multiplex PCR. The data hold about 35,000 clones, with 81% observed a single time. The source is a human donor in good health. The specimen was memory (CD45RA-) CD4+ T cells from blood. The V call is TRBV27, the J call TRBJ2-5, with a weak D call TRBD2 (5 bases). The better agreement between TRBJ2-7 and the DNA end casts doubt on the J call. CDR3 nucleotide sequence: TGTCCGACTCGAAAGAGGGTAAGCTCCTACGAGCAGTACTTC. Amino acids: CPTRKRVSSYEQYF.